The rows below give T cell receptor beta chains drawn from one sample of a study of blood T cell repertoires in COVID-19. Profiled with immunoSEQ multiplex PCR; TCRdb holds only in-frame clones, not every one. The sample has 300,000 to 350,000 clones; 80% to 90% are singletons. Sequencing was carried out using PBMCs or T cells enriched from blood (not recorded which). The source is a man aged 25-45 years who had recovered from COVID-19. Both conserved end residues are part of each CDR3. Each record gives: clone size, V gene, J gene, D gene, CDR3 DNA, CDR3 protein. D genes are given only for firm matches. Size tells how often a clone was seen (once, few, many) or the class of an expanded clone, and some rows leave it out.

-	TRBV19	TRBJ1-2	TRBD1	TGTGCCAGTAGAAGCAGGACAGGGACTGATGGCTACACCTTC	CASRSRTGTDGYTF
once	TRBV7-7	TRBJ2-3	-	TGTGCCAGCAGCCCCCACAGGGTTTTAGGAGATACGCAGTATTTT	CASSPHRVLGDTQYF
-	TRBV27	TRBJ2-2	-	TGTGCCAGCAGCTACGAAATGGCGCGGGCGGTTACCGGGGAGCTGTTTTTT	CASSYEMARAVTGELFF
once	TRBV30	TRBJ1-2	-	TGTGCCTGGAGCTTAAGACTTGACGGCTATGGCTACACCTTC	CAWSLRLDGYGYTF
few	TRBV3-1/TRBV3-2	TRBJ1-1	-	TGTGCCAGCAGCCAAGGGGTGGGAGGCACTGAAGCTTTCTTT	CASSQGVGGTEAFF
-	TRBV7-8	TRBJ2-7	-	TGTGCCAGCAGCCCCAGGGGGGAAGCCTACGAGCAGTACTTC	CASSPRGEAYEQYF
-	TRBV7-9	TRBJ2-7	TRBD2	TGTGCCAGCAGCTTAGCCCCCCCTCCACTAGCGGGGGGGCTGTACGAGCAGTACTTC	CASSLAPPPLAGGLYEQYF
-	TRBV29-1	TRBJ1-5	TRBD1	TGCAGCGTGGGGGACAGCGATCAGCCCCAGCATTTT	CSVGDSDQPQHF
few	TRBV11-2	TRBJ2-3	-	TGTGCCAGCAGCCGTCGTGGCCAGGGGAGCACAGATACGCAGTATTTT	CASSRRGQGSTDTQYF
-	TRBV25-1	TRBJ1-4	-	TGTGCCAGCAGAGACAGGCCTAATGAAAAACTGTTTTTT	CASRDRPNEKLFF
-	TRBV5-1	TRBJ1-6	TRBD1	TGCGCCAGCAGCCCCCTCACCGGGACAGGGAATTCACCCCTCCACTTT	CASSPLTGTGNSPLHF
once	TRBV28	TRBJ2-2	-	TGTGCCAGCAGTCTCTCGCGGACCGGGGAGCTGTTTTTT	CASSLSRTGELFF
-	TRBV19	TRBJ2-7	-	TGTGCCAGTCAGGCCAACGAGCAGTACTTC	CASQANEQYF
-	TRBV2	TRBJ1-1	TRBD1	TGTGCCAGCCGTGGGACAGGGGCGACCCCTGAAGCTTTCTTT	CASRGTGATPEAFF
-	TRBV15	TRBJ2-6	TRBD1	TGTGCCACCAGCTTGGGTCTACCGTGGACAGGGAACCCCTCAGGAGCTGGGGCCAACGTCCTGACTTTC	CATSLGLPWTGNPSGAGANVLTF
-	TRBV28	TRBJ1-5	-	TGTGCCAGCAGTTTAAGGTCAGGGAGGCGCAATCAGCCCCAGCATTTT	CASSLRSGRRNQPQHF
-	TRBV7-9	TRBJ2-7	TRBD2	TGTGCCAGCAGCCACGGACTAGCGGGGGGCTACGAGCAGTACTTC	CASSHGLAGGYEQYF
-	TRBV5-5	TRBJ2-7	TRBD2	TGTGCCAGCAGCGTGCTAGCGGACTTCTCCTACGAGCAGTACTTC	CASSVLADFSYEQYF
-	TRBV3-1/TRBV3-2	TRBJ2-5	TRBD1	TGTGCCAGCAGCCAAGCACAGGGGACGGTAGAGACCCAGTACTTC	CASSQAQGTVETQYF
-	TRBV28	TRBJ2-5	-	TGTGCCAGCAGTTTAATCCTGTACCAAGAGACCCAGTACTTC	CASSLILYQETQYF
-	TRBV18	TRBJ1-1	TRBD1	TGTGCCAGCTCACGGGACAGGGAGAACACTGAAGCTTTCTTT	CASSRDRENTEAFF
-	TRBV28	TRBJ2-7	-	TGTGCCAGCAGTCCGGGACACTTTTTATCTCACGAGCAGTACTTC	CASSPGHFLSHEQYF
-	TRBV5-4	TRBJ2-1	TRBD1	TGTGCCAGCAGCCCCCGGGACAGGAGCCACAATGAGCAGTTCTTC	CASSPRDRSHNEQFF
once	TRBV13	TRBJ1-4	TRBD1	TGTGCCAGCAGCTTAGGTCCGGGACAGGTTAATGAAAAACTGTTTTTT	CASSLGPGQVNEKLFF
-	TRBV27	TRBJ1-5	TRBD1	TGTGCCAGCAGTTCCGGACAGGGAGGGTGGTTGAGCAATCAGCCCCAGCATTTT	CASSSGQGGWLSNQPQHF
-	TRBV5-1	TRBJ2-7	TRBD1	TGCGCCAGCAGCCGGGGGGACAGGGCGTCTACGGAGCAGTACTTC	CASSRGDRASTEQYF
-	TRBV6-2/TRBV6-3	TRBJ2-7	TRBD1	TGTGCCAGCAGCATGGACAGGGACTCCTACGAGCAGTACTTC	CASSMDRDSYEQYF
-	TRBV28	TRBJ2-7	-	TGTGCCAGCAGTCCAATCACCGGTTACGAGCAGTACTTC	CASSPITGYEQYF
-	TRBV3-1/TRBV3-2	TRBJ1-5	-	TGTGCCAGCAGCTCCATATCGGGGGGCGGTCAGCCCCAGCATTTT	CASSSISGGGQPQHF
-	TRBV6-1	TRBJ1-5	TRBD1	TGTGCCAGCAGTGACCCCAGGGCTACAGGGGTCCAGCCCCAGCATTTT	CASSDPRATGVQPQHF
-	TRBV30	TRBJ2-2	TRBD1	TGTGCCTGGAGTCGGGCAGGGGGCCTCGGGGAGCTGTTTTTT	CAWSRAGGLGELFF
-	TRBV19	TRBJ2-1	TRBD2	TGTGCCAGTAGTAGCGGGGGCTCCTACAATGAGCAGTTCTTC	CASSSGGSYNEQFF
-	TRBV6-6	TRBJ1-1	TRBD1	TGTGCCAGCAGTTACTCCGGGACAGTCGGAGCTTTCTTT	CASSYSGTVGAFF
-	TRBV28	TRBJ2-5	TRBD1	TGTGCCAGCACCCGGGACAGGGGGTTTGAGACCCAGTACTTC	CASTRDRGFETQYF
-	TRBV25-1	TRBJ1-6	-	TGTGCCAGCACCTTGCAGGTTTCGCATTCACCCCTCCACTTT	CASTLQVSHSPLHF
-	TRBV9	TRBJ2-7	TRBD2	TGTGCCAGCAGCGTAGGGCTAGCGGGGGGCAGCTCCTACGAGCAGTACTTC	CASSVGLAGGSSYEQYF
-	TRBV2	TRBJ2-1	-	TGTGCCAGCTCTGAACGGGACTTTCTGTACAATGAGCAGTTCTTC	CASSERDFLYNEQFF
-	TRBV29-1	TRBJ1-2	TRBD1	TGCAGCGTTGCCGGGGACAGCCCCTATGGCTACACCTTC	CSVAGDSPYGYTF
once	TRBV18	TRBJ2-2	TRBD2	TGTGCCAGCTCACCAGGGGCCGGATATTCTGATGAGCGGGGGAACACCGGGGAGCTGTTTTTT	CASSPGAGYSDERGNTGELFF
-	TRBV6-1	TRBJ2-7	TRBD1	TGTGCCAGCTCGACAGGGACCTACGAGCAGTACTTC	CASSTGTYEQYF
-	TRBV24-1	TRBJ2-1	TRBD2	TGTGCCACCAGTGATTTTGGACTAGCCTCCTACAATGAGCAGTTCTTC	CATSDFGLASYNEQFF
-	TRBV11-2	TRBJ1-5	TRBD1	TGTGCCAGCAGCCTGGGGGACAGAGAGCCCCAGCATTTT	CASSLGDREPQHF
-	TRBV7-6	TRBJ2-5	TRBD1	TGTGCCAGCAGCCCCGGGACAGGGTACCAAGAGACCCAGTACTTC	CASSPGTGYQETQYF
-	TRBV3-1/TRBV3-2	TRBJ2-5	TRBD1	TGTGCCAGCAGCCAGAGGGGTGGGACAGGGACAGAGACCCAGTACTTC	CASSQRGGTGTETQYF
-	TRBV28	TRBJ1-4	-	TGTGCCAGCGCCCGGACTATTAATGAAAAACTGTTTTTT	CASARTINEKLFF
-	TRBV28	TRBJ2-3	-	TGTGCCAGCAGCCTGAAGCGGTGGTATAGCACAGATACGCAGTATTTT	CASSLKRWYSTDTQYF
-	TRBV7-2	TRBJ1-4	-	TGTGCCAGCAGCTTAGCGTCTGCAACTAATGAAAAACTGTTTTTT	CASSLASATNEKLFF
-	TRBV7-9	TRBJ1-5	TRBD1	TGTGCCAGCAGCCCTTCAACAGGGGTTCGCAATCAGCCCCAGCATTTT	CASSPSTGVRNQPQHF